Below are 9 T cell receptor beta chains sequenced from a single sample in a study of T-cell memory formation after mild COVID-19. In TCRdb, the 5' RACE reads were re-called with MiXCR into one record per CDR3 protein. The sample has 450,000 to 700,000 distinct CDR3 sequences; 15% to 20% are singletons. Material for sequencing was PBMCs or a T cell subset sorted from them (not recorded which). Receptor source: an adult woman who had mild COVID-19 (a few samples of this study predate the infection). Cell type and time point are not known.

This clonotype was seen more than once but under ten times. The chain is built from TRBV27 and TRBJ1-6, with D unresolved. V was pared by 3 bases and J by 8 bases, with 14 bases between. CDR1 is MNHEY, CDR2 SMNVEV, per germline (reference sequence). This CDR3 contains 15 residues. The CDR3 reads CASSFAPAGDSPLHF. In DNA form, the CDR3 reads TGTGCCAGCAGTTTTGCCCCGGCCGGGGATTCACCCCTCCACTTT.

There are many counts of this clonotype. As DNA, the CDR3 is TGCGCCAGCAGCCCCCCCCTGGGGCAGGGCACTGAAGCTTTCTTT. Translation gives CASSPPLGQGTEAFF. The rearrangement uses TRBV5-1 and TRBJ1-1; D perhaps matches TRBD1 (5 bases). CDR3 length: 15 amino acids. V shed 4 bases and J shed 4 bases, with 17 bases lying between them. Germline V gene lookup returns CDR1 SGHRS and CDR2 YFSETQ.

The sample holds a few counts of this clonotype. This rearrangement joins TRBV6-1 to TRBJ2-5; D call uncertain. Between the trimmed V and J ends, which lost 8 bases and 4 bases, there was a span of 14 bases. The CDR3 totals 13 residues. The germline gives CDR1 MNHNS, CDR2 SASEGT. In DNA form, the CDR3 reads TGTGCCAGCTCCTTGAACAGTCCAGAGACCCAGTACTTC. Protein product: CASSLNSPETQYF.

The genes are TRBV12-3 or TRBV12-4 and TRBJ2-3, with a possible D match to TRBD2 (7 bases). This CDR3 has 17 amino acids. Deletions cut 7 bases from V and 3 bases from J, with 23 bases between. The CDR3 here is CASTPIGGPLATDTQYF. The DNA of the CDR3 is TGTGCCAGCACCCCTATCGGGGGGCCCCTCGCGACAGATACGCAGTATTTT.

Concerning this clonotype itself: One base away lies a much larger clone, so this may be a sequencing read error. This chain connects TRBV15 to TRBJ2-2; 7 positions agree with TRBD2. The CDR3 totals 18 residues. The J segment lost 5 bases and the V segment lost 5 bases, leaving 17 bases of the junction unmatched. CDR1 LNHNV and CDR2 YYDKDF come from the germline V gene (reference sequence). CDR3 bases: TGTGCCACCAGCGGGATGGGGGTAGGACTAGAGGGAACCGGGGAGCTGTTTTTT. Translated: CATSGMGVGLEGTGELFF.

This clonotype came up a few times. CDR3 in DNA: TGTGCCTGGATCGCTCCTTTTAGGAGTTCTGAAGCTTTCTTT. Translating gives CAWIAPFRSSEAFF. The chain is built from TRBV30 and TRBJ1-1; unclear D gene. Trimming pared 4 bases from V and 6 bases from J, leaving 18 bases between. The germline V gene has CDR1 GTSNPN and CDR2 SVGIG (reference sequence). This CDR3 is 14 amino acids long.

The CDR3: CSARNAAPGLASKTQYF. CDR3 nucleotide sequence: TGCAGTGCTAGGAACGCCGCACCGGGACTAGCGTCGAAGACCCAGTACTTC. The J gene is TRBJ2-5, the V gene TRBV20-1; 10 bases match TRBD2. V shed 3 bases and J 6 bases; nucleotides not matched to a gene: 16. This CDR3 contains 17 residues. Germline V gene lookup returns CDR1 DFQATT and CDR2 SNEGSKA (reference sequence).

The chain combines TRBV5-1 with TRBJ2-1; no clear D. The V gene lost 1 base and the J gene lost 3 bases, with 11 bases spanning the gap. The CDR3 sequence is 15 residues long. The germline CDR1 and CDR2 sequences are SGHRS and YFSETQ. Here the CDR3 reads CASSLSLTLYNEQFF. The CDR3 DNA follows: TGCGCCAGCAGCTTGTCTTTGACACTCTACAATGAGCAGTTCTTC.

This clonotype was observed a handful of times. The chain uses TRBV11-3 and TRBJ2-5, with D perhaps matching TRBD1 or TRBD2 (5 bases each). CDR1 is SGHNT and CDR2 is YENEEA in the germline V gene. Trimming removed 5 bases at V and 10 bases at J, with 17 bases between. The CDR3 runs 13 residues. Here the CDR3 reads CASSRGPVGNQYF. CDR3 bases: TGTGCCAGCAGCCGGGGACCCGTAGGGAACCAGTACTTC.